The clone carrying this T cell receptor (beta chain) has only one observation. The junction and the germline gene differ at one end; a read error may be behind it. These data come from a study of tumor-infiltrating lymphocytes in primary liver carcinoma. The length of the CDR3 is 12 residues. Germline V lookup: CDR1 SGHTS, CDR2 YDEGEE. Making TCR beta cDNA involved approximately 520 ng total RNA and a constant-region primer. Three rounds of nested multiplex PCR with slightly modified ARM-PCR produced TCR beta libraries. Rounds one and two of PCR, each of 9 to 11 cycles, were primed with TRBV1-TRBV30 forward primers and a C-beta reverse primer. From the multiplex PCR reads, TCRdb called clonotypes with MiXCR, one entry per CDR3 protein. The data hold fewer than 400,000 distinct CDR3 sequences, with roughly 60% observed a single time. Alongside blood RNA obtained from unsorted whole blood, germline DNA was also extracted.

Material for sequencing was peripheral blood. The TCR comes from a man aged 35 to 55 with primary liver carcinoma and hepatitis B virus infection. This rearrangement joins TRBV5-8 to TRBJ2-3; D is ambiguous. The CDR3 is CASSYYTDTQCF. CDR3 sequence (DNA): TGTGCCAGCAGCTACTACACAGATACGCAGTGTTTT.